This TCR beta chain was recovered during a study of CD8 T cells in ankylosing spondylitis (dated by TCRdb to the late 2010s). Regarding the complete study: T cell receptor beta repertoires were profiled in healthy donors and ankylosing spondylitis patients so that disease-linked TCR variants could be found. Peripheral blood samples were taken, and synovial fluid was additionally collected from ankylosing spondylitis patients. The full study cohort was made up of 25 to 30 ankylosing spondylitis patients and approximately 100 healthy donors. What the work shows at the level of the full study, not this receptor alone: Some motif variants had previously been reported in the synovial fluid and blood of reactive arthritis patients, which suggests shared mechanisms of disease initiation. The disease-linked clones showed a CD8+ phenotype and occurred at relatively low frequencies in peripheral blood. According to the report, matched synovial fluid samples from ankylosing spondylitis patients were significantly enriched for the disease-linked clones. A TCR beta motif made up of roughly eight highly homologous amino acid variants appeared to be characteristic of blood from ankylosing spondylitis patients.

The CDR3 sequence holds 16 residues, the cysteine and phenylalanine included. The DNA shown is the 48-base CDR3, in frame from base 1. CDR1 SGHRS and CDR2 YFSETQ were looked up in the germline V gene. The data were produced on an Illumina HiSeq 2500. TCR beta libraries were prepared by quantitative 5'-RACE with molecular barcodes. The authors' pipeline ran thus. A new computational method, built on a probabilistic model of VDJ rearrangement, was used to identify disease-linked TCR variants. In TCRdb, the public reads were trimmed at Q25 with fastp and aligned with MiXCR, with productive beta chains retained. Each record represents a unique CDR3 protein, reported with the most common genes and DNA among its rows. TCRdb, rather than the study authors, made the V and J calls. Counted in this sample were about 36,000 distinct CDR3 sequences; about 6% of them appeared once. In total, the top ten clones hold 12% of the sample.

Comments on this clonotype: Its antigen remains undetermined. A junction end diverges from the germline sequence, so it may reflect a read error.

The sequencing sample was made of blood, either unsorted or a sorted T cell fraction (not recorded which). The chain couples TRBV5-1 to TRBJ2-1; the D gene is possibly TRBD1, with 6 bases matching. This receptor was identified in a male donor with ankylosing spondylitis or in good health (not recorded which). The DNA sequence is given as TGCGCCAGCAGCCTTGGGCCCTTTTTTGGGGGCAATGAGAAGTTCTTC. Translated, this is CASSLGPFFGGNEKFF. When the CDR3 is completed using the reference TRBV5-1 and TRBJ2-1 genes on either side, the full variable domain is KAGVTQTPRYLIKTRGQQVTLSCSPISGHRSVSWYQQTPGQGLQFLFEYFSETQRNKGNFPGRFSGRQFSNSRSEMNVSTLELGDSALYLCASSLGPFFGGNEKFFGPGTRLTVL.